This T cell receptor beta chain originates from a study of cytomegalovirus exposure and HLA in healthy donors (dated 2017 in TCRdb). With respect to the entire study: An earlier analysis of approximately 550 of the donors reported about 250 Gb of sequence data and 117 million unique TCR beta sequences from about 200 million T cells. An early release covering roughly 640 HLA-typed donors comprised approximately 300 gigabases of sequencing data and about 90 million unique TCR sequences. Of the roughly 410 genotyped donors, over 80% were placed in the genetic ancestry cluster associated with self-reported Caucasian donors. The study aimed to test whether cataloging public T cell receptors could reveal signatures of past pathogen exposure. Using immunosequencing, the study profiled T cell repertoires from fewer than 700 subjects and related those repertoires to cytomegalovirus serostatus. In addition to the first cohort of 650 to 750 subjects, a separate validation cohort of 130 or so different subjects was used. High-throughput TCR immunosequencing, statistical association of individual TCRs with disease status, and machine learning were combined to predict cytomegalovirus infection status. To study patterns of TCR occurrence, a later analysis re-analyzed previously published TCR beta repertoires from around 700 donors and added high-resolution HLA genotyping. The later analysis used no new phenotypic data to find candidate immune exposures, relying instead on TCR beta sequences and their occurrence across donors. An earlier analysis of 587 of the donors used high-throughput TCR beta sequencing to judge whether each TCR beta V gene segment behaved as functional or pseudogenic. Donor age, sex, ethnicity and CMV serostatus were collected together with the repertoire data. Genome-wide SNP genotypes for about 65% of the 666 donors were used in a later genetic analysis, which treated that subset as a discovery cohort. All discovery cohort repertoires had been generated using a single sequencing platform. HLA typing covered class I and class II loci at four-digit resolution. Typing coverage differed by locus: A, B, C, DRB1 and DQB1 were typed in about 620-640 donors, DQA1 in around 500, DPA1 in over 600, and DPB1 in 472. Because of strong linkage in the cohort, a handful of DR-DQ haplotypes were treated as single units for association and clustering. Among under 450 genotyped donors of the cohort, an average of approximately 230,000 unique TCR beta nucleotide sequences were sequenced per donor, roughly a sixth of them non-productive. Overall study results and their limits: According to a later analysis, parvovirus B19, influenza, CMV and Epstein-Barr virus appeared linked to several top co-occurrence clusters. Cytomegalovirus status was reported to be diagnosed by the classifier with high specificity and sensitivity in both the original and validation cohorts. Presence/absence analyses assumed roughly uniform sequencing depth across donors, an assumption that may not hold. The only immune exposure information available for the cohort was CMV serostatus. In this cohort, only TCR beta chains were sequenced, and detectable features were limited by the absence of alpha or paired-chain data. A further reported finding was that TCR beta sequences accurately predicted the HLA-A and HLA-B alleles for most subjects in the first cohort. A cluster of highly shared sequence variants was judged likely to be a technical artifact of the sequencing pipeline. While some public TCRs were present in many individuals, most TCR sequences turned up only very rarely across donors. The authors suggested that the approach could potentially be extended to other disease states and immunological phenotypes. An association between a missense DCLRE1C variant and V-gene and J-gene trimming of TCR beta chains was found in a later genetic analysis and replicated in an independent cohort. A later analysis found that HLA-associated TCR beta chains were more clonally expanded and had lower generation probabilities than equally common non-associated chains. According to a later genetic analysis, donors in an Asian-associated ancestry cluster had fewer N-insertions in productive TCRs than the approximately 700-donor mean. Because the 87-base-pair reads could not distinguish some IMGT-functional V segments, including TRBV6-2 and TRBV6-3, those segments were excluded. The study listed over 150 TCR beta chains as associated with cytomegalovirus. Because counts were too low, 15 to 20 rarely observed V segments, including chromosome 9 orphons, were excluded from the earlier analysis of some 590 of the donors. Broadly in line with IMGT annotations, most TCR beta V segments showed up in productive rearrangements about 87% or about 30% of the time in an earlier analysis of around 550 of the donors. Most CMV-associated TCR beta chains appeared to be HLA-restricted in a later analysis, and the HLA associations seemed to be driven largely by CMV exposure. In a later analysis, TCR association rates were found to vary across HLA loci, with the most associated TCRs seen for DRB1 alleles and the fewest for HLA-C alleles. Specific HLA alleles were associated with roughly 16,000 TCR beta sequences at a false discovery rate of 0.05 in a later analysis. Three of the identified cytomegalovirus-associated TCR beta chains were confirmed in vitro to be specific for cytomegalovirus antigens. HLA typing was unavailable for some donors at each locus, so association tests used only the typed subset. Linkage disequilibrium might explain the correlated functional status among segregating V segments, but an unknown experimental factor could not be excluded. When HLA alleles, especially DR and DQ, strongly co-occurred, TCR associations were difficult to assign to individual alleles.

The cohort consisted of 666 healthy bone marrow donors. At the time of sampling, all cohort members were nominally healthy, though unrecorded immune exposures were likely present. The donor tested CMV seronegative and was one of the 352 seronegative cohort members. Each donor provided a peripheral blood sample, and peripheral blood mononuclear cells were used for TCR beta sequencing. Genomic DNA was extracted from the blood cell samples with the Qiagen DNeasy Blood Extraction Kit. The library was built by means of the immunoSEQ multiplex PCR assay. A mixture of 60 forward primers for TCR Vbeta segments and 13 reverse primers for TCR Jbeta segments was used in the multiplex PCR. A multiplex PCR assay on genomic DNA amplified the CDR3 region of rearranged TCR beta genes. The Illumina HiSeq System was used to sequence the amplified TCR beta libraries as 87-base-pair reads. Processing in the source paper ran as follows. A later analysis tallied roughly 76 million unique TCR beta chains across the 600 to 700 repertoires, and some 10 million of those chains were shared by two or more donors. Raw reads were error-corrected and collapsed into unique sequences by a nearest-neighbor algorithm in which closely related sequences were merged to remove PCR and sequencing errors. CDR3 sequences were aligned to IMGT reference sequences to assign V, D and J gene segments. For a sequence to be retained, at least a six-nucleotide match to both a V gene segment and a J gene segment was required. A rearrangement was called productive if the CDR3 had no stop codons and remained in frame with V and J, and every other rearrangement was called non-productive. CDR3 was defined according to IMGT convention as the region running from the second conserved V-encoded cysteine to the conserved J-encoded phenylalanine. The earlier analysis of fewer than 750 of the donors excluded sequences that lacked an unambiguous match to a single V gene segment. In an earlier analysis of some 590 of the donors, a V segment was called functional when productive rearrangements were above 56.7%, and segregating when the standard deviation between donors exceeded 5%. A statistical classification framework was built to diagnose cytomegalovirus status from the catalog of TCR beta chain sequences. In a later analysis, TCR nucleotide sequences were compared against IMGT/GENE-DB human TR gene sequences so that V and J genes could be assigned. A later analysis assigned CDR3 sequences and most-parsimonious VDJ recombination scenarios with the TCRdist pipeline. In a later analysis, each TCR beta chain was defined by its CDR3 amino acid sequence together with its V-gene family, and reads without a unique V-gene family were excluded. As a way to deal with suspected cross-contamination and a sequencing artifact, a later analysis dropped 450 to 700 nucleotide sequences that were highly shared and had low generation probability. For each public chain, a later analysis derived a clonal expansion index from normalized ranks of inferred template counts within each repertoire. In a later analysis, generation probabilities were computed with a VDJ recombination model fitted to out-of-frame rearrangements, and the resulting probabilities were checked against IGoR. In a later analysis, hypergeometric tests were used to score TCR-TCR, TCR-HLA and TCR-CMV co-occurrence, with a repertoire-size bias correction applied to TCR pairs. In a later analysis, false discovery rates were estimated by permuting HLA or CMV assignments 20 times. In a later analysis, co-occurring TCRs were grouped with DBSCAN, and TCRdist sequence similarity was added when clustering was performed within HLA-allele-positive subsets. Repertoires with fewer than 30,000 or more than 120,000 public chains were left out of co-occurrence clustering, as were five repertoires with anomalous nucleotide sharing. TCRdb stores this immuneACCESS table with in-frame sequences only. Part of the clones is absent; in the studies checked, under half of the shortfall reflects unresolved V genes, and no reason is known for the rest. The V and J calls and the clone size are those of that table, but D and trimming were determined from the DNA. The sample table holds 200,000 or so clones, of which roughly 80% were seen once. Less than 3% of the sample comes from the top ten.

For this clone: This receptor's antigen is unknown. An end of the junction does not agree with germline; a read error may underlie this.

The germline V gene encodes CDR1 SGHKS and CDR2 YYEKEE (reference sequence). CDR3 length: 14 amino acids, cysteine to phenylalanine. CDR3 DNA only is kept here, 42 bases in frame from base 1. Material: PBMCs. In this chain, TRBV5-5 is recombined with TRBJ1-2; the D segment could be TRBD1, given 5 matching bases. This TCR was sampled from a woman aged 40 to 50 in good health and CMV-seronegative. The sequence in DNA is TGTGCCAGCAGCACCACACAGGTCCAAGTTCAAGGTTCCTTC. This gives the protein CASSTTQVQVQGSF.